This T cell receptor (beta chain) is from a study of T-cell reconstitution after alpha-beta-depleted transplantation in children. Unique molecular identifiers featured in how the TCRbeta library was prepared. TCRdb reanalysed the PCR reads using MiXCR and keeps one entry per CDR3 protein. This sample yields 250,000 to 400,000 distinct CDR3 sequences, of which approximately 23% are seen a single time; about 10% belongs to the top ten. Comment on this clonotype: Its antigen is not identified.

The study, taken as a whole, reports: T-cell counts and diversity were attributed mostly to newly produced T cells one year after transplant.

The receptor comes from a male patient younger than 18 who had a stem cell transplant for acute lymphoblastic leukemia, so the T cells may come from the graft donor. The source material was PBMCs, mostly from graft donor cells, sampled 180 days after TCRalphabeta/CD19-depleted stem cell transplant.

The CDR3 nucleotides read TGTGCCAGCAGTTTCTGGGCAGGGTCGGGCACCGGGGAGCTGTTTTTT. Translating gives CASSFWAGSGTGELFF. The chain has TRBV28 and TRBJ2-2; perhaps TRBD1 as D (5 bases). The CDR3 consists of 16 residues. In germline, CDR1 is MDHEN, CDR2 SYDVKM. The V and J ends lost 3 bases and 4 bases respectively, with 15 bases between them. The full variable domain, with the rest looked up from reference TRBV28 and TRBJ2-2, is DVKVTQSSRYLVKRTGEKVFLECVQDMDHENMFWYRQDPGLGLRLIYFSYDVKMKEKGDIPEGYSVSREKKERFSLILESASTNQTSMYLCASSFWAGSGTGELFFGEGSRLTVL.